Presented here are 7 T cell receptor beta chains from one specimen sequenced in a study of beta chain features in type 1 diabetes. The study reverse transcribed the entire isolated RNA, so it sequenced expressed TCRB transcripts. The repertoire was sequenced with immunoSEQ multiplex PCR; TCRdb's copy has only in-frame clones and lacks some. The data show about 410,000 clones, with about 15% seen just once and around 0.035% held by the top ten. The source material was naive CD4+ T cells from blood. Every receptor here comes from a young man in good health.

CDR3 nucleotide sequence: TGTGCCAGCAGTCCTCGACTAGCGGGAGGACGTGAGCAGTTCTTC. Protein: CASSPRLAGGREQFF. The chain links TRBV6-5 to TRBJ2-1, with 13 bases that match TRBD2. CDR1 and CDR2 (germline): MNHEY, SVGAGI. CDR3 length: 15 residues. The J segment lost 9 bases and the V segment lost 5 bases, leaving 7 bases of the junction unmatched.

The rearrangement joins TRBV28 to TRBJ2-7; 8 nucleotides align to TRBD1. CDR1 is MDHEN, CDR2 SYDVKM, per germline. The CDR3 loop spans 15 amino acids. The junction had 7 bases not matched to a gene; V was cut back by 5 bases and J by 1 base. CDR3 DNA: TGTGCCAGCAGTCGCCCCGGACAGGGATCCTACGAGCAGTACGTC. Translation: CASSRPGQGSYEQYV.

The chain links TRBV7-2 to TRBJ2-7; 7 positions match TRBD1. The CDR3 spans 14 residues. V was clipped by 1 base and J by 7 bases; unmatched bases: 7. Germline values: CDR1 SGHTA, CDR2 FQGNSA. CDR3 coding DNA: TGTGCCAGCAGCTTAGGCAGGGGGAAAGGGGAGCAGTACGTC. It translates to CASSLGRGKGEQYV.

This chain joins TRBV5-1 and TRBJ2-3; TRBD2 might be the D (5 bases). The V end lost 4 bases, the J end lost 0 bases, and 21 bases lay between the germline ends. The CDR3 loop spans 18 amino acids. Germline V gene data show CDR1 as SGHRS and CDR2 as YFSETQ. The CDR3 DNA follows: TGCGCCAGCAGCGTAAATAGCCTGATCAGGACTAGCACAGATACGCAGTATTTT. Encoded protein: CASSVNSLIRTSTDTQYF.

The CDR3 bases are TGTGCCAGCAGCTACGGACAAGGAACAGATACGCAGTATTTT. Encoded protein: CASSYGQGTDTQYF. The V and J genes are TRBV7-3 and TRBJ2-3; possibly TRBD1 for D (5 bases). Germline V gives CDR1 SGHTA, CDR2 FQGTGA. This CDR3 comprises 14 residues. V dropped 4 bases and J dropped 3 bases, with 11 bases sitting between them. The whole variable domain, filled in from reference TRBV7-3 and TRBJ2-3, reads GAGVSQTPSNKVTEKGKYVELRCDPISGHTALYWYRQSLGQGPEFLIYFQGTGAADDSGLPNDRFFAVRPEGSVSTLKIQRTERGDSAVYLCASSYGQGTDTQYFGPGTRLTVL.

A few counts support this clone. The genes are TRBV6-5 and TRBJ1-1, with D unclear. CDR1 is MNHEY, CDR2 SVGAGI, per germline. CDR3 size: 12 residues. V gave up 5 bases and J gave up 0 bases, with 4 bases separating them. CDR3 DNA sequence: TGTGCCAGCAGTACGGTGAACACTGAAGCTTTCTTT. Protein: CASSTVNTEAFF.

This clone was counted a few times. The chain uses TRBV9 and TRBJ1-1; 9 bases are a match to TRBD1. The length of the CDR3 is 15 residues. Germline CDR1 reads SGDLS; CDR2 reads YYNGEE. Germline trimming cut 2 bases from V and 5 bases from J; bases unmatched to any gene: 7. The DNA for the CDR3 is TGTGCCAGCAGCGTCGAACAGGGGGCGCGTACTGAAGCTTTCTTT. It encodes CASSVEQGARTEAFF. Variable domain in full (rest from reference TRBV9 and TRBJ1-1): DSGVTQTPKHLITATGQRVTLRCSPRSGDLSVYWYQQSLDQGLQFLIQYYNGEERAKGNILERFSAQQFPDLHSELNLSSLELGDSALYFCASSVEQGARTEAFFGQGTRLTVV.